Following are 26 T cell receptor beta chains from one sample sequenced in a study of blood T cell repertoires in COVID-19. Here immunoSEQ multiplex PCR was the method, and the copy in TCRdb shows in-frame clones only, minus some. The top ten hold 3.5% to 4.5% of the sample, which has approximately 290,000 clones, over 75% seen once. Source material: PBMCs or T cells enriched from blood (not recorded which). The receptors shown here come from a woman under 40 who had recovered from COVID-19.

This clone was seen only once. The V call is TRBV9, the J call TRBJ2-1, with 9 nucleotides matching TRBD1. The V and J ends lost 0 bases and 8 bases, in that order; junction bases with no gene match: 6. CDR1 and CDR2 from the germline V gene are SGDLS and YYNGEE. CDR3 length equals 15 residues. Here the CDR3 DNA reads TGTGCCAGCAGCGTAGTGGGACAGGGTATTCATGAGCAGTTCTTC. It yields the protein CASSVVGQGIHEQFF.

V gene TRBV4-1 combines with J gene TRBJ2-4; TRBD1 is a possible D gene (5 bases). The CDR3 is 18 amino acids. Trimming removed 0 bases at V and 7 bases at J, with 22 bases between. Germline CDR1 is MGHRA and CDR2 is YSYEKL. The CDR3 nucleotides read TGCGCCAGCAGCCAAGATTCGGTGGGGTTTGGGGCGGCGAACATTCAGTACTTC. Residues: CASSQDSVGFGAANIQYF.

The chain couples TRBV13 to TRBJ2-1, with a possible D match to TRBD2 (6 bases). Germline V gene lookup returns CDR1 PRHDT and CDR2 FYEKMQ (reference sequence). Trimming left V 5 bases short and J 10 bases short, with 24 bases between. The CDR3 runs to 16 residues. This CDR3 reads CASSVAGTSVPEEQFF. As DNA, the CDR3 is TGTGCCAGCAGCGTTGCCGGGACTTCGGTTCCGGAGGAGCAGTTCTTC.

This chain joins TRBV3-1 (or the pseudogene TRBV3-2) and TRBJ2-7, with 9 bases matching TRBD1. With 5 bases clipped from V and 5 bases from J, the junction kept 7 bases outside the gene matches. This CDR3 is built from 14 residues. CDR1 and CDR2 from the germline V gene are LGHDT and YNNKEL (reference sequence). This CDR3 is CASSSTGGRHEQYF. CDR3 coding DNA: TGTGCCAGCAGCTCAACAGGGGGCAGACACGAGCAGTACTTC.

This chain connects TRBV3-1 (or the pseudogene TRBV3-2) to TRBJ1-4; D ambiguous. The CDR3 sequence is 13 residues long. CDR1 LGHDT and CDR2 YNNKEL come from the germline V gene (reference sequence). V lost 0 bases and J 8 bases, leaving 7 bases between the germline ends. The CDR3 protein is CASSQDSVEKLFF. As DNA, the CDR3 is TGTGCCAGCAGCCAAGACAGTGTAGAAAAACTGTTTTTT.

V is TRBV12-1 and J is TRBJ1-6; the listed D gene, TRBD1, was not tested against the DNA. TRBV12-1 is tagged as a pseudogene. The length of the CDR3 is 17 residues. CDR3 coding DNA: TGTGCCAGCAGCTGCCCAGGGGCTAGCTCCTATAATTCACCCCTCCACTTT. It is translated as CASSCPGASSYNSPLHF.

The rearrangement links TRBV5-6 to TRBJ1-4; D gene ambiguous. This CDR3 has 16 residues. Germline V gene data show CDR1 as SGHDT and CDR2 as YYEEEE. Trimming removed 0 bases at V and 5 bases at J, with 14 bases between. CDR3 sequence reads: CASSLVLRGANEKLFF. Here the CDR3 DNA reads TGTGCCAGCAGCTTGGTTCTACGGGGAGCAAATGAAAAACTGTTTTTT.

The V call is TRBV7-6, the J call TRBJ2-3; 9 bases agree with TRBD1. The junction had 7 bases not matched to a gene; V was cut back by 5 bases and J by 4 bases. This CDR3 spans 15 amino acids. Per the germline V gene, CDR1 is SGHVS and CDR2 is FNYEAQ. The CDR3 DNA is TGTGCCAGCAGCGCCGGGACAGGGACCCCAGATACGCAGTATTTT. Protein: CASSAGTGTPDTQYF.

The V gene is TRBV6-5, the J gene TRBJ1-2; 8 positions match TRBD1. V shed 6 bases, J shed 6 bases, and the junction held 9 bases outside the gene matches. From germline, CDR1 is MNHEY and CDR2 SVGAGI. The CDR3 spans 14 residues. The CDR3 DNA reads TGTGCCAGCAGACAGGACAGGGTCATGAATGGCTACACCTTC. This codes for CASRQDRVMNGYTF.

The chain employs TRBV10-3 and TRBJ2-3; 9 bases match TRBD2. Germline assignment: CDR1 ENHRY and CDR2 SYGVKD. Trimming cost V 11 bases and J 0 bases; bases outside gene matches: 6. The CDR3 loop spans 14 amino acids. CDR3 in DNA: TGTGCCTCCGCCGGACTAGCGAGCACAGATACGCAGTATTTT. It specifies CASAGLASTDTQYF.

This chain joins TRBV5-4 and TRBJ1-1, with TRBD1 as a possible D gene (5 bases). Trimming cost V 0 bases and J 1 base, with 7 bases left between them. The germline V gene encodes CDR1 SGHNT and CDR2 YYREEE (reference sequence). The CDR3 runs to 14 residues. The CDR3 bases are TGTGCCAGCAGCTTGGAACAGGCGAACACTGAAGCTTTCTTT. Residues: CASSLEQANTEAFF.

This chain links TRBV19 with TRBJ2-7; maybe TRBD1 (6 bases). Germline CDR1 reads LNHDA; CDR2 reads SQIVND (reference sequence). V lost 6 bases and J 0 bases, leaving 15 bases between the germline ends. The CDR3 sequence is 15 residues long. The CDR3 DNA sequence: TGTGCCAGTAGGCCCGACAGGCAGAACTCCTACGAGCAGTACTTC. Translation: CASRPDRQNSYEQYF.

This clone was seen a handful of times. The chain employs TRBV3-1 (or the pseudogene TRBV3-2) and TRBJ1-1; D remains unclear. Germline V gene sequence: CDR1 LGHDT, CDR2 YNNKEL (reference sequence). The CDR3 is 15 residues long. V was trimmed by 5 bases and J by 1 base, leaving 14 bases between them. The CDR3 spells CASSFLRVKNTEAFF. The CDR3, as DNA: TGTGCCAGCAGCTTTCTACGGGTGAAGAACACTGAAGCTTTCTTT.

The J gene is TRBJ1-5, the V gene TRBV28, with a possible D match to TRBD1 (5 bases). Deletions cut 5 bases from V and 7 bases from J, with 15 bases between. The germline gives CDR1 MDHEN, CDR2 SYDVKM. The CDR3 length is 14 residues. The CDR3 sequence: CASSHLGGGQPQHF. CDR3 coding DNA: TGTGCCAGCAGTCACCTCGGGGGTGGGCAGCCCCAGCATTTT.

The chain has TRBV6-5 and TRBJ1-1; 7 bases fit TRBD1. The CDR3 consists of 14 residues. Germline CDR1 reads MNHEY; CDR2 reads SVGAGI. With 6 bases clipped from V and 1 base from J, the junction kept 5 bases outside the gene matches. CDR3 nucleotides: TGTGCCAGCAGAATCCGACAGGGGAACACTGAAGCTTTCTTT. Translation gives CASRIRQGNTEAFF.

The chain joins TRBV19 to TRBJ1-5; D perhaps matches TRBD1 (5 bases). The CDR3 spans 16 residues. The germline V and J ends were trimmed by 5 bases and 0 bases, with 14 bases remaining between them. Per germline, CDR1 LNHDA and CDR2 SQIVND (reference sequence). CDR3 protein: CASSYPGLYSNQPQHF. The CDR3 coding sequence is TGTGCCAGTAGTTACCCGGGACTATATAGCAATCAGCCCCAGCATTTT.

V usage is TRBV2 and J usage is TRBJ2-3; a weak D match, TRBD2 (5 bases). The CDR3 is 14 residues long. Deletions cut 7 bases from V and 4 bases from J, with 15 bases between. Germline CDR1 reads SNHLY; CDR2 reads FYNNEI. The chain's CDR3 is CASKYSPRADTQYF. The DNA of the CDR3 is TGTGCCAGCAAGTACTCCCCGAGGGCAGATACGCAGTATTTT.

The chain carries TRBV28 and TRBJ2-7; TRBD1 matches 7 bases. CDR3 length: 15 amino acids. J lost 2 bases, V lost 5 bases, and 9 bases had no gene match. Per germline, CDR1 MDHEN and CDR2 SYDVKM. This CDR3 reads CASSPAGGATYEQYF. For the CDR3, the DNA is TGTGCCAGCAGTCCGGCAGGGGGTGCGACCTACGAGCAGTACTTC.

This clone occurred once. This chain joins TRBV5-5 and TRBJ1-6; 7 bases align to TRBD1. CDR1 and CDR2 from the germline V gene are SGHKS and YYEKEE (reference sequence). This CDR3 comprises 15 residues. Trimming took 0 bases from V and 7 from J; bases not matched to a gene: 4. The CDR3 coding sequence is TGTGCCAGCAGCTTGGGACAGGGCTACAATTCACCCCTCCACTTT. Its translation: CASSLGQGYNSPLHF. Filled out from reference TRBV5-5 and TRBJ1-6, the complete variable domain reads DAGVTQSPTHLIKTRGQQVTLRCSPISGHKSVSWYQQVLGQGPQFIFQYYEKEERGRGNFPDRFSARQFPNYSSELNVNALLLGDSALYLCASSLGQGYNSPLHFGNGTRLTVT.

The chain combines TRBV7-8 with TRBJ1-6; D is unresolved. Looked up from germline, CDR1 is SGHVS and CDR2 is FQNEAQ. The CDR3 spans 16 residues. V lost 0 bases and J 6 bases, leaving 12 bases between the germline ends. This chain's CDR3 is CASSLADRVPNSPLHF. CDR3 bases: TGTGCCAGCAGCTTAGCCGACCGGGTGCCTAATTCACCCCTCCACTTT.

This chain connects TRBV4-1 to TRBJ1-1; D gene ambiguous. The V and J ends lost 6 bases and 4 bases respectively, with 24 bases between them. Germline CDR1 MGHRA, CDR2 YSYEKL. This CDR3 is 17 amino acids long. The CDR3 loop is CASSQRHRTTGATEAFF. As DNA, the CDR3 is TGCGCCAGCAGTCAGAGACATCGAACGACCGGCGCCACTGAAGCTTTCTTT.

This rearrangement joins TRBV19 to TRBJ2-1; 13 bases map to TRBD2. V lost 4 bases, J lost 0 bases, and 0 bases stayed unmatched. CDR1 LNHDA and CDR2 SQIVND come from the germline V gene (reference sequence). This CDR3 contains 16 residues. As DNA, the CDR3 is TGTGCCAGTAGTAGGACTAGCGGGAGCTCCTACAATGAGCAGTTCTTC. It codes for CASSRTSGSSYNEQFF.

This chain uses TRBV7-9 with TRBJ2-3, with D maybe TRBD2 (7 bases). V was pared by 5 bases and J by 2 bases, with 23 bases between. Germline loops: CDR1 SEHNR, CDR2 FQNEAQ (reference sequence). The CDR3 sequence is 18 residues long. The CDR3 reads CASSPGHLGGPNTDTQYF. CDR3 in DNA: TGTGCCAGCAGCCCCGGCCACCTCGGGGGGCCCAACACAGATACGCAGTATTTT.

Only one count was recorded for this clone. The gene calls are TRBV28 and TRBJ1-4; TRBD1 aligns across 7 bases. This CDR3 is built from 14 residues. Germline V gene sequence: CDR1 MDHEN, CDR2 SYDVKM. V was clipped by 3 bases and J by 11 bases; unmatched bases: 9. CDR3 sequence reads: CASSFSGGGVKLFF. The CDR3 DNA is TGTGCCAGCAGTTTTTCTGGAGGGGGCGTTAAACTGTTTTTT.

This clone was seen more than once but under ten times. This chain joins TRBV28 and TRBJ2-3, with D tentatively TRBD1 (5 bases). Per germline, CDR1 MDHEN and CDR2 SYDVKM. There are 15 residues in the CDR3. Trimming took 5 bases from V and 5 from J, leaving 17 bases between them. The CDR3 DNA sequence: TGTGCCAGCAGTCTATCCGGGCAGGGCATAGATACGCAGTATTTT. The encoded protein is CASSLSGQGIDTQYF.

This clone was found a few times. The rearrangement links TRBV15 to TRBJ2-7; D is possibly TRBD1 (6 bases). Germline V lookup: CDR1 LNHNV, CDR2 YYDKDF (reference sequence). The CDR3 spans 14 residues. Trimming pared 0 bases from V and 2 bases from J, leaving 8 bases between. The CDR3, as DNA: TGTGCCACCAGCAGAGATGCAGGGGCCTACGAGCAGTACTTC. Translated, it gives CATSRDAGAYEQYF.